Below, 27 T cell receptor beta chains from the same sample are listed, as sequenced in a study of cytomegalovirus exposure and HLA in healthy donors. The PCR had 60 Vbeta and 13 Jbeta primers. Sequenced by immunoSEQ multiplex PCR; TCRdb stores in-frame clones only, minus some. The sample lists some 150,000 clones, 80% occurring once. Sequencing used PBMCs. The receptors were sampled from a middle-aged man in good health and CMV-seronegative.

This chain links TRBV9 with TRBJ1-5; 7 bases are shared with TRBD1. The CDR3 totals 13 residues. Trimming cost V 4 bases and J 5 bases; bases outside gene matches: 3. Germline V gene data show CDR1 as SGDLS and CDR2 as YYNGEE. The CDR3 protein is CASSRDRDQPQHF. The CDR3 region has the DNA TGTGCCAGCAGCCGTGACAGGGATCAGCCCCAGCATTTT.

This clone was seen a few times. This sequence joins TRBV11-2 and TRBJ1-4; D is ambiguous. The germline CDR1 and CDR2 sequences are SGHAT and FQNNGV. The CDR3 is made up of 16 amino acids. Trimming removed 2 bases at V and 3 bases at J, with 13 bases between. This CDR3 reads CASSLTVFPPNEKLFF. CDR3 DNA sequence: TGTGCCAGCAGCTTAACGGTATTCCCCCCTAATGAAAAACTGTTTTTT.

The V call is TRBV6-5, the J call TRBJ2-1, with D possibly being TRBD1 (5 bases). Trimming shortened V by 5 bases and J by 7 bases, and 9 bases separated the two germline ends. Germline V gives CDR1 MNHEY, CDR2 SVGAGI. The CDR3 contains 12 residues. Here the CDR3 reads CASSDQGNEQFF. CDR3 coding DNA: TGTGCCAGCAGTGACCAGGGAAATGAGCAGTTCTTC.

The genes are TRBV27 and TRBJ2-7, with 7 nucleotides matching TRBD2. CDR1 is MNHEY, CDR2 SMNVEV, per germline (reference sequence). This CDR3 spans 14 amino acids. V was clipped by 6 bases and J by 6 bases; unmatched bases: 11. The CDR3 protein is CASSRGGTPGEQYF. CDR3 nucleotides: TGTGCCAGCAGCCGGGGAGGGACCCCCGGCGAGCAGTACTTC.

This chain uses TRBV2 with TRBJ2-7, with TRBD2 as a possible D gene (6 bases). CDR1 is SNHLY and CDR2 is FYNNEI in the germline V gene. The CDR3 runs 12 residues. The V end was cut by 8 bases, the J end by 0 bases, with 8 bases between. Here the CDR3 reads CASGTPSYEQYF. The CDR3 DNA reads as TGTGCCAGCGGGACTCCCTCCTACGAGCAGTACTTC.

This chain's CDR3 is CASSKGQGVSEQFF. In DNA, the CDR3 is TGTGCCAGCAGTAAAGGACAGGGGGTGAGTGAGCAGTTCTTC. The V call is TRBV7-7, the J call TRBJ2-1, with 10 nucleotides matching TRBD1. The V gene's germline CDR1 is SSHAT and CDR2 FNYEAQ (reference sequence). This CDR3 region has 14 residues. J was trimmed by 9 bases and V by 6 bases; bases with no gene match: 8.

The chain joins TRBV6-1 to TRBJ2-3, with 9 bases fitting TRBD2. The J segment lost 5 bases and the V segment lost 2 bases, leaving 11 bases of the junction unmatched. In germline, CDR1 is MNHNS, CDR2 SASEGT. This CDR3 contains 17 residues. This CDR3 reads CASSESSGGRAGDTQYF. The CDR3 DNA reads as TGTGCCAGCAGTGAATCGTCCGGCGGGAGGGCCGGAGATACGCAGTATTTT.

CDR3 sequence reads: CASSWDRVVEAFF. For the CDR3, the DNA is TGTGCCAGCAGTTGGGACAGGGTCGTTGAAGCTTTCTTT. The chain has TRBV6-5 and TRBJ1-1; 9 bases are shared with TRBD1. In germline, CDR1 is MNHEY, CDR2 SVGAGI. The CDR3 covers 13 residues. V shed 4 bases and J 7 bases; nucleotides not matched to a gene: 4.

The rearrangement uses TRBV30 and TRBJ2-7; a weak D match, TRBD2 (8 bases). CDR1 GTSNPN and CDR2 SVGIG come from the germline V gene (reference sequence). The V end lost 4 bases, the J end lost 2 bases, and 21 bases lay between the germline ends. The CDR3 totals 16 residues. Written as DNA, the CDR3 is TGTGCCTGGACCCCCCGGGAGGGACAGATCGCCTACGAGCAGTACTTC. It encodes CAWTPREGQIAYEQYF.

V usage is TRBV6-5 and J usage is TRBJ2-5; 12 positions match TRBD2. Germline CDR1 is MNHEY and CDR2 is SVGAGI. This CDR3 spans 14 amino acids. Trimming removed 6 bases from V and 4 bases from J; junction bases left unmatched: 3. The CDR3 sequence: CASSQTSGRETQYF. In DNA, the CDR3 is TGTGCCAGCAGCCAGACTAGCGGGAGAGAGACCCAGTACTTC.

The rearrangement joins TRBV6-1 to TRBJ1-4; no firm D call. Germline V gene lookup returns CDR1 MNHNS and CDR2 SASEGT. This CDR3 is built from 14 residues. Trimming took off 1 base at V and 8 bases at J, with 11 bases between the two ends. The CDR3: CASSEELQREKLFF. The CDR3 DNA follows: TGTGCCAGCAGTGAAGAACTCCAGAGGGAAAAACTGTTTTTT.

CDR3 sequence reads: CASSARVPYGYTF. CDR3 nucleotides: TGTGCCAGTAGTGCCCGGGTTCCCTATGGCTACACCTTC. The V gene is TRBV19, the J gene TRBJ1-2; D call uncertain. Trimming pared 5 bases from V and 4 bases from J, leaving 11 bases between. This CDR3 is 13 amino acids long. In germline, CDR1 is LNHDA, CDR2 SQIVND (reference sequence). The variable domain in full, completed from reference TRBV19 and TRBJ1-2, reads DGGITQSPKYLFRKEGQNVTLSCEQNLNHDAMYWYRQDPGQGLRLIYYSQIVNDFQKGDIAEGYSVSREKKESFPLTVTSAQKNPTAFYLCASSARVPYGYTFGSGTRLTVV.

The chain employs TRBV30 and TRBJ2-2; 13 bases are shared with TRBD2. CDR3 length equals 16 residues. Trimming removed 2 bases from V and 6 bases from J; junction bases left unmatched: 6. Looked up from germline, CDR1 is GTSNPN and CDR2 is SVGIG (reference sequence). CDR3 amino acids: CAWSIGLAGASGELFF. CDR3 DNA: TGTGCCTGGAGTATTGGACTAGCGGGAGCGTCCGGGGAGCTGTTTTTT.

This clone has more than one count but fewer than ten. V gene TRBV21-1 combines with J gene TRBJ1-1; no check of the table's D call, TRBD1, against the DNA was made. TRBV21-1 is recorded as a pseudogene. The CDR3 loop spans 18 amino acids. CDR3 protein: CASSKVCRDRLQNTEAFF. CDR3 nucleotide sequence: TGTGCCAGCAGCAAAGTCTGTAGGGACAGACTACAAAACACTGAAGCTTTCTTT.

The rearrangement joins TRBV10-2 to TRBJ2-7, with 10 bases fitting TRBD2. CDR3 size: 14 residues. Trimming took 3 bases from V and 4 from J; bases not matched to a gene: 3. Germline V gene sequence: CDR1 WSHSY, CDR2 SAAADI. DNA of the CDR3: TGCGCCAGCAGTGAAAGCGGGAGGGTTTACGAGCAGTACTTC. Translated, it gives CASSESGRVYEQYF.

This clone was observed a handful of times. The chain recombines TRBV30 with TRBJ2-2; possible D gene TRBD1, 5 bases. The V gene's germline CDR1 is GTSNPN and CDR2 SVGIG (reference sequence). The V end lost 2 bases, the J end lost 1 base, and 5 bases lay between the germline ends. The CDR3 has 13 amino acids. DNA for the CDR3: TGTGCCTGGAGTAGGGGGAACACCGGGGAGCTGTTTTTT. This codes for CAWSRGNTGELFF.

This clone has a handful of counts. This chain connects TRBV11-2 to TRBJ2-3, with a possible D match to TRBD2 (6 bases). Trimming left V 2 bases short and J 4 bases short, with 10 bases between. Per the germline V gene, CDR1 is SGHAT and CDR2 is FQNNGV. The CDR3 covers 14 residues. CDR3 amino acids: CASSLNLAADTQYF. CDR3 DNA sequence: TGTGCCAGCAGCTTAAACTTAGCGGCAGATACGCAGTATTTT.

This rearrangement joins TRBV11-3 to TRBJ2-5, with 14 bases identical to TRBD2. CDR3 size: 16 residues. The V segment lost 5 bases and the J segment 2 bases; nucleotides outside the gene matches: 4. The germline gives CDR1 SGHNT, CDR2 YENEEA. CDR3 region: CASSDRLAGGQETQYF. The CDR3 region has the DNA TGTGCCAGCAGCGACCGACTAGCGGGGGGGCAAGAGACCCAGTACTTC.

This clone was counted only a few times. The chain uses TRBV28 and TRBJ2-2; D remains unclear. The germline V gene encodes CDR1 MDHEN and CDR2 SYDVKM. Trimming left V 3 bases short and J 2 bases short, with 10 bases between. The CDR3 has 15 residues. The CDR3 here is CASSLAGPNTGELFF. CDR3 bases: TGTGCCAGCAGTTTGGCTGGCCCAAACACCGGGGAGCTGTTTTTT. Variable domain in full (rest from reference TRBV28 and TRBJ2-2): DVKVTQSSRYLVKRTGEKVFLECVQDMDHENMFWYRQDPGLGLRLIYFSYDVKMKEKGDIPEGYSVSREKKERFSLILESASTNQTSMYLCASSLAGPNTGELFFGEGSRLTVL.

The table lists this clone with a count of one. This chain uses TRBV19 with TRBJ2-7; D possibly corresponds to TRBD1 (6 bases). The CDR3 runs 14 residues. Trimming cost V 7 bases and J 5 bases, with 18 bases left between them. The germline V gene has CDR1 LNHDA and CDR2 SQIVND (reference sequence). The CDR3 DNA sequence: TGTGCCAGTACTGAGGGAGCAGGGGATAACGAGCAGTACTTC. Translating it yields CASTEGAGDNEQYF.

This clone appeared a few times. The chain links TRBV5-4 to TRBJ1-1, with TRBD1 identical over 7 bases. The CDR3 runs 16 residues. CDR1 and CDR2 (germline): SGHNT, YYREEE (reference sequence). V trimming: 3 bases; J trimming: 0 bases; junction bases outside the gene matches: 8. For the CDR3, the DNA is TGTGCCAGCAGCTCGACAGGGACCAATTTGAACACTGAAGCTTTCTTT. This codes for CASSSTGTNLNTEAFF.

Only a few counts were recorded for this clone. The chain combines TRBV4-1 with TRBJ1-5; D is unresolved. V shed 0 bases and J shed 4 bases, with 13 bases lying between them. CDR1 and CDR2 from the germline V gene are MGHRA and YSYEKL. The CDR3 covers 16 residues. CDR3 nucleotides: TGCGCCAGCAGCCAAGATTCTTTTGGCTGGAATCAGCCCCAGCATTTT. Amino acid sequence: CASSQDSFGWNQPQHF.

The chain is built from TRBV6-1 and TRBJ2-5, with D possibly TRBD2 on 5 matching bases. Between the trimmed V and J ends, which lost 4 bases and 5 bases, there was a span of 20 bases. Germline-derived CDR1 and CDR2 are MNHNS and SASEGT. This CDR3 is 16 amino acids long. DNA for the CDR3: TGTGCCAGCAGTGGGCTCCGTGGCCTGCGGGTCGAGACCCAGTACTTC. It translates to CASSGLRGLRVETQYF.

This chain uses TRBV5-1 with TRBJ1-2; 8 bases are a match to TRBD1. CDR1 SGHRS and CDR2 YFSETQ come from the germline V gene. The V gene end was trimmed by 4 bases and the J gene end by 8 bases; junction bases not matched to a gene: 7. This CDR3 comprises 13 residues. In DNA, the CDR3 is TGCGCCAGCAGCCCAGGGGGCGGACGAGGCTACACCTTC. The encoded protein is CASSPGGGRGYTF.

This clone was seen more than once but under ten times. In DNA form, the CDR3 reads TGTGCCAGCAGATTACGAACAGATAGCAATCAGCCCCAGCATTTT. Protein: CASRLRTDSNQPQHF. The chain uses TRBV2 and TRBJ1-5, with D unresolved. V gave up 6 bases and J gave up 0 bases, with 12 bases separating them. In germline, CDR1 is SNHLY, CDR2 FYNNEI. The CDR3 length is 15 residues.

The V gene is TRBV9, the J gene TRBJ1-5; D is perhaps TRBD1 (5 bases). The CDR3 has 15 residues. CDR1 is SGDLS and CDR2 is YYNGEE in the germline V gene. V was pared by 4 bases and J by 7 bases, with 18 bases between. This chain's CDR3 is CASSPAGGVKQPQHF. In DNA form, the CDR3 reads TGTGCCAGCAGCCCGGCGGGGGGGGTTAAACAGCCCCAGCATTTT.

The rearrangement uses TRBV18 and TRBJ2-7; D is unresolved. The CDR3 is 14 residues long. In germline, CDR1 is KGHSH, CDR2 LQKENI. Trimming took off 0 bases at V and 2 bases at J, with 8 bases between the two ends. Here the CDR3 reads CASSPPSSAYEQYF. Here the CDR3 DNA reads TGTGCCAGCTCACCACCTTCGTCGGCCTACGAGCAGTACTTC.